Following are 19 T cell receptor beta chains from one sample sequenced in a study of human T cells and chemical hapten exposure. The time point here: patch test 1, 2 weeks after DPC sensitization. This sample's treatment: therapeutic diphenylcyclopropenone sensitization with weekly scalp DPC. Each CDR3 protein is one row after TCRdb ran MiXCR on the RACE reads. Of 75,000 to 100,000 distinct CDR3 sequences listed, over 10% were seen once; the top ten hold 2% to 2.5%. This specimen was whole blood, taken in connection with sensitization to the hapten diphenylcyclopropenone (DPC). These receptors were obtained from a woman aged 40 to 49 with alopecia areata. Some clones in this sample may be carry-over from other donors' samples.

This clonotype was detected only a few times. V is TRBV7-9 and J is TRBJ2-7; D gene ambiguous. The CDR3 is 11 residues long. Germline CDR1 reads SEHNR; CDR2 reads FQNEAQ (reference sequence). V was cut by 5 bases and J by 3 bases, with 5 bases left in between. CDR3 loop: CASSPDYEQYF. CDR3 DNA: TGTGCCAGCAGCCCAGACTACGAGCAGTACTTC. The variable domain in full, with the rest retrieved from reference TRBV7-9 and TRBJ2-7, is DTGVSQNPRHKITKRGQNVTFRCDPISEHNRLYWYRQTLGQGPEFLTYFQNEAQLEKSRLLSDRFSAERPKGSFSTLEIQRTEQGDSAMYLCASSPDYEQYFGPGTRLTVT.

This clonotype has only a few counts. The chain combines TRBV29-1 with TRBJ1-2; 7 nucleotides match TRBD1. The length of the CDR3 is 12 residues. The junction had 5 bases not matched to a gene; V was cut back by 4 bases and J by 6 bases. In germline, CDR1 is SQVTM, CDR2 ANQGSEA. Written as DNA, the CDR3 is TGCAGCGTTGGTGACAGGGTGCATGGCTACACCTTC. This encodes CSVGDRVHGYTF.

At least ten counts were recorded for this clonotype. The chain's CDR3 is CASSDIRTSSKTQYF. The CDR3 coding sequence is TGTGCCAGCAGTGATATCAGGACTAGCTCAAAGACCCAGTACTTC. This rearrangement joins TRBV2 to TRBJ2-5, with 8 positions matching TRBD2. The CDR3 loop spans 15 amino acids. From germline, CDR1 is SNHLY and CDR2 FYNNEI. Trimming at V came to 3 bases and at J to 6 bases, leaving 9 bases not matched to a gene.

This clonotype was observed many times. The gene calls are TRBV6-2 or TRBV6-3 and TRBJ2-6, with 11 bases matching TRBD1. V was clipped by 6 bases and J by 4 bases; unmatched bases: 11. CDR1 is MNHEY and CDR2 is SVGEGT in the germline V gene. There are 18 residues in the CDR3. The CDR3 DNA reads TGTGCCAGCAGGAAGAAGGGACAGGGGGTATCGGGGGCCAACGTCCTGACTTTC. Translating it yields CASRKKGQGVSGANVLTF.

A word on this clonotype: At one end, the junction sequence differs from germline, possibly due to a read error. CDR3 in DNA: TGCAGTGTCCCAGGGAGTAACAATGAAAAACTGTCTTTT. Protein: CSVPGSNNEKLSF. The V and J genes are TRBV20-1 and TRBJ1-4, with a tentative D call TRBD1 (5 bases). This CDR3 comprises 13 residues. Germline CDR1 and CDR2: DFQATT and SNEGSKA (reference sequence).

In its sample, this clonotype was seen a few times. In DNA, the CDR3 is TGTGCCAGCAGCCCCAGGGGGACAGGGGGAGCCCAGGCTTTCTTT. This encodes CASSPRGTGGAQAFF. The chain combines TRBV7-2 with TRBJ1-1, with 11 bases identical to TRBD1. Losses at the gene ends were 5 bases for V and 11 bases for J; bases not matched to a gene: 13. The germline V gene has CDR1 SGHTA and CDR2 FQGNSA. The CDR3 spans 15 residues.

The J gene is TRBJ2-5, the V gene TRBV9; 11 bases map to TRBD2. The CDR3 runs to 15 residues. V shed 1 base and J 5 bases; nucleotides not matched to a gene: 4. The germline V gene has CDR1 SGDLS and CDR2 YYNGEE. The CDR3 is CASSVYTSGSETQYF. The CDR3 DNA follows: TGTGCCAGCAGCGTATACACTAGCGGGAGTGAGACCCAGTACTTC.

This clonotype was seen only a few times. The genes are TRBV6-5 and TRBJ2-7; 10 bases fit TRBD1. Germline V gene sequence: CDR1 MNHEY, CDR2 SVGAGI. CDR3 size: 16 residues. The ends lost 0 bases at V and 3 bases at J; junction bases unmatched: 5. The CDR3 DNA follows: TGTGCCAGCAGTTACTCCAGGACAGGGGGGATCTACGAGCAGTACTTC. The encoded protein is CASSYSRTGGIYEQYF.

This clonotype has just a few counts. V is TRBV6-1 and J is TRBJ1-5, with D maybe TRBD1 (6 bases). CDR1 is MNHNS and CDR2 is SASEGT in the germline V gene. Trimming took off 0 bases at V and 0 bases at J, with 12 bases between the two ends. CDR3 length: 17 amino acids. The CDR3 region has the DNA TGTGCCAGCAGTGAAGCGTTACGGGGGCGTAGCAATCAGCCCCAGCATTTT. Protein product: CASSEALRGRSNQPQHF.

The chain uses TRBV28 and TRBJ2-2; weak D call: TRBD1 (6 bases). The CDR3 has 18 residues. V gave up 5 bases and J gave up 4 bases, with 23 bases separating them. Looked up from germline, CDR1 is MDHEN and CDR2 is SYDVKM. In DNA form, the CDR3 reads TGTGCCAGCAGTCTCTCACAGGGTTCCCCTACGTCCACCGGGGAGCTGTTTTTT. Its translation: CASSLSQGSPTSTGELFF.

This clonotype came up a few times. The CDR3 DNA reads as TGTGCCAGCAGTTACAACAGGGGGCCCGGGGAGCTGTTTTTT. This gives the protein CASSYNRGPGELFF. This sequence joins TRBV2 and TRBJ2-2; the match to TRBD1 covers 9 bases. Germline trimming cut 5 bases from V and 6 bases from J; bases unmatched to any gene: 4. Germline loops: CDR1 SNHLY, CDR2 FYNNEI. The CDR3 extends over 14 amino acids.

V usage is TRBV20-1 and J usage is TRBJ1-6; D is ambiguous. V was pared by 7 bases and J by 8 bases, with 12 bases between. Germline assignment: CDR1 DFQATT and CDR2 SNEGSKA (reference sequence). The CDR3 consists of 12 residues. CDR3 residues: CSGGPRYSPLHF. DNA of the CDR3: TGCAGTGGGGGTCCCCGCTATTCACCCCTCCACTTT.

In its sample, this clonotype was seen many times. The chain links TRBV11-1 to TRBJ1-1; TRBD1 matches at 8 bases. In germline, CDR1 is SGHAT, CDR2 FQDESV (reference sequence). Unmatched junction bases numbered 10, after V lost 5 bases and J lost 2 bases. The CDR3 totals 16 residues. The CDR3 reads CASSALTSGGNTEAFF. The CDR3 bases are TGTGCCAGCAGCGCTCTAACATCAGGGGGCAACACTGAAGCTTTCTTT.

This clonotype showed up just a few times. The genes are TRBV20-1 and TRBJ1-1; D remains unclear. The CDR3 has 14 amino acids. V was clipped by 8 bases and J by 4 bases, with 20 bases between them. CDR1 and CDR2 (germline): DFQATT, SNEGSKA (reference sequence). The CDR3 loop is CSPLPGSGGTEAFF. The CDR3 nucleotides are TGCAGTCCACTCCCGGGATCGGGAGGCACTGAAGCTTTCTTT.

V usage is TRBV6-2 or TRBV6-3 and J usage is TRBJ1-5; D remains ambiguous. Germline lookup yields CDR1 MNHEY and CDR2 SVGEGT. CDR3 size: 13 residues. Trimming stripped 2 bases from V and 7 bases from J, with 9 bases between. In nucleotides, the CDR3 is TGTGCCAGCAGTTACGGCCAAGAACAGCCCCAGCATTTT. It is translated as CASSYGQEQPQHF.

This clonotype was recorded many times. The chain couples TRBV10-3 to TRBJ2-3; the match to TRBD2 covers 7 bases. The junction had 3 bases not matched to a gene; V was cut back by 3 bases and J by 6 bases. The CDR3 contains 13 residues. Germline V CDR1 and CDR2: ENHRY, SYGVKD. The CDR3 region has the DNA TGTGCCATCAGTGATCGGGGGGTGGATACGCAGTATTTT. It translates to CAISDRGVDTQYF.

This clonotype was observed many times. The chain uses TRBV5-4 and TRBJ2-1; 8 bases agree with TRBD2. The CDR3 totals 15 residues. The germline gives CDR1 SGHNT, CDR2 YYREEE (reference sequence). V was clipped by 1 base and J by 5 bases; unmatched bases: 5. The CDR3 sequence is CASSLKLAANNEQFF. As DNA, the CDR3 is TGTGCCAGCAGCTTGAAACTAGCGGCCAACAATGAGCAGTTCTTC.

This chain uses TRBV12-3 or TRBV12-4 with TRBJ2-2; D remains ambiguous. The CDR3 loop spans 12 amino acids. V was pared by 11 bases and J by 1 base, with 8 bases between. Here the CDR3 reads CAVRRNTGELFF. The CDR3, as DNA: TGTGCCGTACGCCGGAACACCGGGGAGCTGTTTTTT.

The chain joins TRBV7-6 to TRBJ2-1; tentatively, D is TRBD2 (6 bases). V shed 1 base and J shed 5 bases, with 9 bases lying between them. The germline CDR1 and CDR2 sequences are SGHVS and FNYEAQ. The CDR3 spans 14 residues. Here the CDR3 DNA reads TGTGCCAGCAGCTTAGTGGGACTGAACAATGAGCAGTTCTTC. Its protein is CASSLVGLNNEQFF.